The next 9 T cell receptor beta chains were all read from a single sample in a study of blood T cells in healthy people across ages. The second PCR ran about 6 to 12 cycles with a sample-barcoded 5' primer and J-beta primers. TCRdb called the 5' RACE reads again in MiXCR, with one record for every CDR3 protein. The table shows some 860,000 distinct CDR3 sequences, with 56% occurring only once. The sample consisted of blood. Every receptor here comes from a man aged 40-49 years in good health.

Only a few counts were recorded for this clonotype. J is TRBJ2-1 and V is TRBV5-1; unclear D gene. Germline CDR1 is SGHRS and CDR2 is YFSETQ. The CDR3 length is 14 residues. Trimming removed 3 bases from V and 3 bases from J, with 10 bases in between. In nucleotides, the CDR3 is TGCGCCAGCAGCTCAAGGAGACTCTACAATGAGCAGTTCTTC. Protein product: CASSSRRLYNEQFF.

In this sample, this clonotype turned up a few times. The V and J genes are TRBV7-9 and TRBJ2-1; a possible D gene is TRBD2 (6 bases). Trimming took off 3 bases at V and 8 bases at J, with 17 bases between the two ends. The CDR3 is 15 amino acids. Germline V gene lookup returns CDR1 SEHNR and CDR2 FQNEAQ (reference sequence). The CDR3 coding sequence is TGTGCCAGCAGCTTGCCGGGAGTGGAAGGGTATGAGCAGTTCTTC. The encoded protein is CASSLPGVEGYEQFF.

This clonotype was detected only a few times. The chain carries TRBV7-2 and TRBJ2-5; 7 positions match TRBD2. This CDR3 spans 16 amino acids. Germline V gene data show CDR1 as SGHTA and CDR2 as FQGNSA. The ends lost 3 bases at V and 13 bases at J; junction bases unmatched: 20. The CDR3 region has the DNA TGTGCCAGCAGCTTTTTGAACACTATCGCGGGAGATCCGCGGTACTTC. Its protein product is CASSFLNTIAGDPRYF.

The V call is TRBV28, the J call TRBJ2-5, with 7 positions matching TRBD1. Per germline, CDR1 MDHEN and CDR2 SYDVKM. Trimming took 6 bases from V and 3 from J; bases not matched to a gene: 4. This CDR3 is 13 amino acids long. This CDR3 is CASRLTGKETQYF. The CDR3 nucleotides read TGTGCCAGCAGGCTGACAGGGAAAGAGACCCAGTACTTC.

The chain uses TRBV18 and TRBJ2-7, with no clear D. The germline V gene encodes CDR1 KGHSH and CDR2 LQKENI. The V end lost 4 bases, the J end lost 3 bases, and 10 bases lay between the germline ends. The CDR3 extends over 13 amino acids. CDR3 nucleotide sequence: TGTGCCAGCTCACGTATTGGGAACTACGAGCAGTACTTC. This encodes CASSRIGNYEQYF.

The chain recombines TRBV6-6 with TRBJ1-1; D is ambiguous. The ends were cut back, 4 bases at V and 4 bases at J, with 16 bases in the middle. The germline CDR1 and CDR2 sequences are MNHNY and SVGAGI (reference sequence). This CDR3 is 15 amino acids long. The CDR3 bases are TGTGCCAGCAGTTCGTACGGGAGCCGGAGCACTGAAGCTTTCTTT. Protein product: CASSSYGSRSTEAFF.

This clonotype has a handful of counts. This chain joins TRBV7-3 and TRBJ1-2; 10 nucleotides agree with TRBD1. This CDR3 contains 15 residues. Germline CDR1 reads SGHTA; CDR2 reads FQGTGA. Germline trimming cut 3 bases from V and 2 bases from J; bases unmatched to any gene: 3. The CDR3 loop is CASSLGQGKNYGYTF. The CDR3 bases are TGTGCCAGCAGCTTGGGACAGGGGAAGAACTATGGCTACACCTTC.

The genes are TRBV28 and TRBJ1-6; TRBD1 matches at 8 bases. The CDR3 is 15 residues long. V shed 6 bases and J 10 bases; nucleotides not matched to a gene: 11. Germline CDR1 MDHEN, CDR2 SYDVKM. The CDR3 spells CASSSGNRGSSPLHF. Here the CDR3 DNA reads TGTGCCAGCAGCTCCGGGAACAGGGGGTCCTCACCCCTCCACTTT.

This clonotype has only a few counts. The genes are TRBV27 and TRBJ2-7; maybe TRBD2 (6 bases). Germline CDR1 MNHEY, CDR2 SMNVEV (reference sequence). The CDR3 has 15 amino acids. The ends were cut back, 6 bases at V and 0 bases at J, with 15 bases in the middle. CDR3 loop: CASRAPGGASYEQYF. The CDR3 nucleotides read TGTGCCAGCAGGGCCCCTGGCGGGGCCTCCTACGAGCAGTACTTC.